The 2 T cell receptor beta chains presented below share a single source sample, sequenced in a study of cytomegalovirus exposure and HLA in healthy donors. The PCR made use of 60 Vbeta and 13 Jbeta primers. Profiling relied on immunoSEQ multiplex PCR, and the TCRdb table lists in-frame clones only, not all of them. The sample totals roughly 100,000 clones; its top ten clones hold 3% to 3.5%. Sequenced: PBMCs. The receptor source for this set is a man aged 40-50 years in good health and CMV-seronegative.

This sequence joins TRBV30 and TRBJ1-2; 7 positions match TRBD1. CDR3 length: 14 residues. The germline V gene encodes CDR1 GTSNPN and CDR2 SVGIG (reference sequence). V was pared by 3 bases and J by 12 bases, with 16 bases of the junction left unmatched. CDR3 sequence reads: CAWRRGTAAPSDTF. CDR3 DNA: TGTGCCTGGAGGAGAGGGACAGCCGCTCCTAGTGACACCTTC.

This chain joins TRBV27 and TRBJ1-6, with D uncertain. Germline V gene lookup returns CDR1 MNHEY and CDR2 SMNVEV (reference sequence). Trimming removed 5 bases at V and 9 bases at J, with 11 bases between. The CDR3 has 13 residues. CDR3 DNA sequence: TGTGCCAGCAGTCCCGGGGTTCGTTCACCCCTCCACTTT. Protein product: CASSPGVRSPLHF.